The entry below gives a single TCR beta chain sequence along with its context. Its specificity is not known. The sample's treatment: oral pan-JAK inhibitor, 5-10 mg twice daily. Extracted RNA was reverse transcribed into cDNA, the sequencing template. TCRdb keeps only in-frame clones here, not all; method: immunoSEQ multiplex PCR. The data show fewer than 200,000 clones, with around three fifths seen just once and 13% to 15% held by the top ten. The sample originates from a study of CD8+ T cells in alopecia areata. Study observations and caveats: Numerous expanded lesional clones remained in scalp and blood during tofacitinib.

Trimming removed 6 bases from V and 7 bases from J; junction bases left unmatched: 7. This CDR3 has 13 amino acids. Germline V CDR1 and CDR2: MNHEY, SVGAGI. This clonotype was sampled from a human donor with alopecia areata. The chain couples TRBV6-5 to TRBJ2-5; TRBD2 aligns across 8 bases. The sequenced sample was CD4+ T cells sorted from blood, obtained at week 24, from a patient treated with tofacitinib. The CDR3 spells CASSPGLAGTQYF. Written as DNA, the CDR3 is TGTGCCAGCAGCCCGGGCCTAGCGGGGACCCAGTACTTC.